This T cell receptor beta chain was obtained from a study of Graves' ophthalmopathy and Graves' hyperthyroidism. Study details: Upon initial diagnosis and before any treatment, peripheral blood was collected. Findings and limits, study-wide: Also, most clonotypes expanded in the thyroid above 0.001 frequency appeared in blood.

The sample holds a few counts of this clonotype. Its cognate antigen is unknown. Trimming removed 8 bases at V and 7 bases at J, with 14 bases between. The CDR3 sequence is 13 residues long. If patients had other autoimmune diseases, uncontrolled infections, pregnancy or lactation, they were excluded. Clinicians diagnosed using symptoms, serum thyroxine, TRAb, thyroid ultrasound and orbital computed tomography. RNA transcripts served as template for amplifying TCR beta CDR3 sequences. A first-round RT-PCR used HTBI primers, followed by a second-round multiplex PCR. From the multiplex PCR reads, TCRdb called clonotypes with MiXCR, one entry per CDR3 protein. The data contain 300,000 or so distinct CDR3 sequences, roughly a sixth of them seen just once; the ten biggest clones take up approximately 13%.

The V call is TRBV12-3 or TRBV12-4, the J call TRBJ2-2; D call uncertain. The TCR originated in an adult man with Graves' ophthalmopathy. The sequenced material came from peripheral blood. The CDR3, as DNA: TGTGCCAGCTCACCAGAAATGGTCGGGGAGCTGTTTTTT. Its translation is CASSPEMVGELFF.